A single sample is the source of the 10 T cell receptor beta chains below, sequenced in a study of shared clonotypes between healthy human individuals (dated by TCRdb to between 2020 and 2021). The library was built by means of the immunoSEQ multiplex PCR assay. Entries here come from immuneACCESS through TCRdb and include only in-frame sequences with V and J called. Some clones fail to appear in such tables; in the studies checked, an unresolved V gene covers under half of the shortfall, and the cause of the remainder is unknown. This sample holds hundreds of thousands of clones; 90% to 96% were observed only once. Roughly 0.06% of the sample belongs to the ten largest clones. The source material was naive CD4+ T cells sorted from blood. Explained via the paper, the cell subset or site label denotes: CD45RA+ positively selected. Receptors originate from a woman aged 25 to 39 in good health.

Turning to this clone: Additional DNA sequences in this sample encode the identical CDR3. The CDR3 sequence is CASSYSASGSPYEQYF. For the CDR3, the DNA is TGTGCCAGCAGTTACTCGGCTAGCGGGAGCCCCTACGAGCAGTACTTC. The chain employs TRBV6-5 and TRBJ2-7, with 10 bases matching TRBD2. There are 16 residues in the CDR3. CDR1 MNHEY and CDR2 SVGAGI come from the germline V gene. Germline trimming cut 0 bases from V and 2 bases from J; bases unmatched to any gene: 4.

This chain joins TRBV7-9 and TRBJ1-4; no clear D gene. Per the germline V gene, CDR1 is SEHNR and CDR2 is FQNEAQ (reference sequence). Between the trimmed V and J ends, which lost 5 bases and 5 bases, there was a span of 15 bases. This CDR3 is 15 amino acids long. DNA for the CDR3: TGTGCCAGCAGCCCCCAATGGGCCCCCAATGAAAAACTGTTTTTT. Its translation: CASSPQWAPNEKLFF.

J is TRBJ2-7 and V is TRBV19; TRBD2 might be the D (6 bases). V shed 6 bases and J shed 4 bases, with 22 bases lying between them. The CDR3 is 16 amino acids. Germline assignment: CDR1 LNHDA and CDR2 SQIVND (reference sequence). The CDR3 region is CASSPLRLGPWYEQYF. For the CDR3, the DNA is TGTGCCAGTAGCCCACTTCGACTAGGCCCCTGGTACGAGCAGTACTTC.

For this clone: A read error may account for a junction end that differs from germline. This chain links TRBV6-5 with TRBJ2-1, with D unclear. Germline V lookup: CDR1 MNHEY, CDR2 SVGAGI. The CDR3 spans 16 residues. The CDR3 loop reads CASSYDSLFSNNEQFF. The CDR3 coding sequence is TGTGCCAGCAGTTACGATAGTCTTTTCTCCAACAATGAGCAGTTCTTC.

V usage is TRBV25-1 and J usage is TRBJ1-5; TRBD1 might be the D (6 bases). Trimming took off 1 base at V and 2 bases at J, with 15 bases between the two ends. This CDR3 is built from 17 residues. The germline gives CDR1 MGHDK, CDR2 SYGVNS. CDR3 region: CASSESGGPHGNQPQHF. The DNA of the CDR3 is TGTGCCAGCAGTGAATCGGGGGGGCCCCACGGCAATCAGCCCCAGCATTTT.

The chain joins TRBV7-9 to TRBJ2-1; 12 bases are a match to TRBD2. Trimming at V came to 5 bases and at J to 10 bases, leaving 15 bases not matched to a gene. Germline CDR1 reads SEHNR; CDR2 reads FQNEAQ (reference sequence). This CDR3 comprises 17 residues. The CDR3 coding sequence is TGTGCCAGCAGCCAACTAGCGGGAGGTAACGGGGGATGGGAGCAGTTCTTC. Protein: CASSQLAGGNGGWEQFF.

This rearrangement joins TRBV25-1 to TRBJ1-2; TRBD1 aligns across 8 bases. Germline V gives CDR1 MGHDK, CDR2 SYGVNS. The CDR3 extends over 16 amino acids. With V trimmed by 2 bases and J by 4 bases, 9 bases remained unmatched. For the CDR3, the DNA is TGTGCCAGCAGTGAACCCCACCGACAGGGGATCTATGGCTACACCTTC. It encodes CASSEPHRQGIYGYTF.

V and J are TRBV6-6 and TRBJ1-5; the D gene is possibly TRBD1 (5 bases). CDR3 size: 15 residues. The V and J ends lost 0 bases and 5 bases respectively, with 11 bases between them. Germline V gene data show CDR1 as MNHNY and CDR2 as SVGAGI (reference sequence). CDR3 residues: CASSYSIGTHQPQHF. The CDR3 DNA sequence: TGTGCCAGCAGTTACTCGATAGGGACCCATCAGCCCCAGCATTTT.

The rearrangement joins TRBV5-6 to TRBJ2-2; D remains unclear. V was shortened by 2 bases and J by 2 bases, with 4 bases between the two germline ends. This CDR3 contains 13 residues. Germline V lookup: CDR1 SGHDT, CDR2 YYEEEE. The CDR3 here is CASSFQNTGELFF. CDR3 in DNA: TGTGCCAGCAGCTTCCAAAACACCGGGGAGCTGTTTTTT. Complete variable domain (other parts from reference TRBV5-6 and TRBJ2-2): DAGVTQSPTHLIKTRGQQVTLRCSPKSGHDTVSWYQQALGQGPQFIFQYYEEEERQRGNFPDRFSGHQFPNYSSELNVNALLLGDSALYLCASSFQNTGELFFGEGSRLTVL.

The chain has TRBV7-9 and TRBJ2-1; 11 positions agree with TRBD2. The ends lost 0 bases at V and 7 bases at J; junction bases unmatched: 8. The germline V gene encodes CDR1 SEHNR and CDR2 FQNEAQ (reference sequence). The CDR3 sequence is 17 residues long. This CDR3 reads CASSLAPGLAGGNEQFF. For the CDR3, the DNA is TGTGCCAGCAGCTTAGCTCCTGGTCTAGCGGGAGGAAATGAGCAGTTCTTC.